The rows below give T cell receptor beta chains drawn from one sample of a study of blood T cells in healthy people across ages. One entry per CDR3 protein, called by TCRdb with MiXCR from the 5' RACE reads. Among 550,000 to 750,000 distinct CDR3 sequences listed, around a fifth were seen once. The sequenced sample consisted of blood. The receptor source for this set is a man in his sixties or seventies in good health. CDR3s include the opening cysteine and the closing phenylalanine or tryptophan. Fields, in order: CDR3 protein, CDR3 DNA, clone size, V gene, D gene, J gene. D genes are given only for firm matches. The size of a clone is reported for some rows only, either as once, few or many, or as a class for expanded clones.

CDR3aa: CASSLRVGESPLHF; CDR3nt: TGTGCCAGCTCACTTCGGGTCGGGGAGTCACCCCTCCACTTT; abundance: .; v_gene: TRBV18; d_gene: .; j_gene: TRBJ1-6
CDR3aa: CSVSYQGGGPQHF; CDR3nt: TGCAGCGTTTCTTATCAGGGGGGTGGTCCCCAGCATTTT; abundance: few; v_gene: TRBV29-1; d_gene: TRBD1; j_gene: TRBJ1-5
CDR3aa: CASKVPVGRLNEKLFF; CDR3nt: TGTGCCAGCAAAGTTCCTGTGGGCAGGCTTAATGAAAAACTGTTTTTT; abundance: many; v_gene: TRBV2; d_gene: .; j_gene: TRBJ1-4
CDR3aa: CASSYSGARNTGELFF; CDR3nt: TGTGCCAGCAGTTACTCGGGGGCCAGAAACACCGGGGAGCTGTTTTTT; abundance: few; v_gene: TRBV6-2/TRBV6-3; d_gene: .; j_gene: TRBJ2-2
CDR3aa: CASSESGKTDTQYF; CDR3nt: TGCGCCAGCAGCGAAAGCGGGAAAACAGATACGCAGTATTTT; abundance: .; v_gene: TRBV4-1; d_gene: TRBD2; j_gene: TRBJ2-3
CDR3aa: CASSLQGGDNEQFF; CDR3nt: TGCGCCAGCAGCTTGCAGGGAGGGGACAATGAGCAGTTCTTC; abundance: few; v_gene: TRBV5-1; d_gene: TRBD2; j_gene: TRBJ2-1
CDR3aa: CASSPNPVNTQYF; CDR3nt: TGTGCCAGCAGTCCCAACCCGGTGAATACGCAGTATTTT; abundance: few; v_gene: TRBV6-2/TRBV6-3; d_gene: .; j_gene: TRBJ2-3
CDR3aa: CASSTIYNEQFF; CDR3nt: TGTGCCAGCAGCACAATATACAATGAGCAGTTCTTC; abundance: few; v_gene: TRBV5-5; d_gene: .; j_gene: TRBJ2-1
CDR3aa: CASSLPSNGHAEQYF; CDR3nt: TGTGCCAGCAGCCTCCCATCAAACGGGCACGCCGAGCAGTACTTC; abundance: .; v_gene: TRBV3-1; d_gene: .; j_gene: TRBJ2-7
CDR3aa: CASSQDSSGTYEQYF; CDR3nt: TGTGCCAGCAGCCAAGATTCCAGCGGGACCTACGAGCAGTACTTC; abundance: many; v_gene: TRBV3-1; d_gene: TRBD2; j_gene: TRBJ2-7
CDR3aa: CATSATSGYNEQFF; CDR3nt: TGTGCCACCAGCGCGACTAGCGGGTACAATGAGCAGTTCTTC; abundance: few; v_gene: TRBV15; d_gene: TRBD2; j_gene: TRBJ2-1
CDR3aa: CASSRTAGVSSYNEQFF; CDR3nt: TGTGCCAGCAGTCGTACAGCGGGAGTTAGCTCCTACAATGAGCAGTTCTTC; abundance: few; v_gene: TRBV9; d_gene: TRBD2; j_gene: TRBJ2-1
CDR3aa: CASSEGLAVVIVKNIQYF; CDR3nt: TGTGCCAGCAGTGAAGGACTAGCAGTGGTAATAGTCAAAAACATTCAGTACTTC; abundance: few; v_gene: TRBV2; d_gene: TRBD2; j_gene: TRBJ2-4
CDR3aa: CASSVHRWDTEAFF; CDR3nt: TGTGCCAGCAGCGTACACAGGTGGGACACTGAAGCTTTCTTT; abundance: few; v_gene: TRBV11-2; d_gene: .; j_gene: TRBJ1-1
CDR3aa: CASSVTGGIGNTIYF; CDR3nt: TGTGCCAGCAGCGTAACAGGGGGCATCGGAAACACCATATATTTT; abundance: .; v_gene: TRBV7-2; d_gene: TRBD1; j_gene: TRBJ1-3
CDR3aa: CASSATPGRSGEQYF; CDR3nt: TGTGCCAGCAGCGCCACCCCGGGCCGATCTGGCGAGCAGTACTTC; abundance: .; v_gene: TRBV5-5; d_gene: .; j_gene: TRBJ2-7
CDR3aa: CASSQEGSGSSYEQFF; CDR3nt: TGCGCCAGCAGCCAAGAGGGTAGCGGGAGCAGTTATGAGCAGTTCTTC; abundance: few; v_gene: TRBV4-1; d_gene: TRBD2; j_gene: TRBJ2-1